The T cell receptor beta chain under discussion was sequenced for a study of cytomegalovirus exposure and HLA in healthy donors (dated by TCRdb to 2017 to 2019). Study-level background: An earlier analysis of fewer than 750 of the donors reported about 280 Gb of sequence data and approximately 120 million unique TCR beta sequences obtained from approximately 180 million T cells. Around 330 gigabases of sequencing data and 70 million to 100 million unique TCR sequences made up an early release that covered several hundred HLA-typed donors. Of the roughly 400 genotyped donors, 65% to 90% were placed in the genetic ancestry cluster associated with self-reported Caucasian donors. The aim of the study was to test whether cataloging public T cell receptors could identify signatures of past pathogen exposure. The study profiled the T cell repertoires of fewer than 850 subjects by immunosequencing and related them to cytomegalovirus serostatus. Along with the approximately 600-subject first cohort, a separate validation cohort of around 120 different subjects was used. To predict cytomegalovirus infection status, the study brought together high-throughput TCR immunosequencing, statistical association of individual TCRs with disease status, and machine learning. A later analysis re-examined previously published TCR beta repertoires from about 700 donors and added high-resolution HLA genotyping to investigate patterns of TCR occurrence. Rather than drawing on any new phenotypic data, the later analysis identified candidate immune exposures from TCR beta sequences and the way those sequences occurred across donors. An earlier analysis of some 600 of the donors applied high-throughput TCR beta sequencing to assess whether each TCR beta V gene segment acted as functional or pseudogenic. Alongside the repertoire data, information on donor age, sex, ethnicity and CMV serostatus was compiled. A later genetic analysis took genome-wide SNP genotypes for about 55% of the 666 donors and used that subset as a discovery cohort. All discovery cohort repertoires had been generated using a single sequencing platform. Both class I and class II loci were covered by HLA typing, at four-digit resolution. Typing coverage varied by locus: roughly 620-640 donors for A, B, C, DRB1 and DQB1; approximately 520 for DQA1; approximately 570 for DPA1; around 450 for DPB1. Roughly 5 DR-DQ haplotypes were handled as single units for association and clustering because linkage in the cohort was strong. On average, roughly 240,000 unique TCR beta nucleotide sequences were sequenced per donor among more than 350 genotyped donors of the cohort, with 15% to 20% of those sequences being non-productive. Study-wide conclusions, independent of this receptor: Because HLA typing was missing for some donors at each locus, association tests included only the typed subset. A few of the identified cytomegalovirus-associated TCR beta chains were confirmed in vitro to be specific for cytomegalovirus antigens. A further reported finding was that TCR beta sequences accurately predicted the HLA-A and HLA-B alleles for most subjects in the first cohort. In this cohort, only TCR beta chains were sequenced, and detectable features were limited by the absence of alpha or paired-chain data. A later analysis found that HLA-associated TCR beta chains were more clonally expanded and had lower generation probabilities than equally common non-associated chains. The study gave a list of about 150 TCR beta chains associated with cytomegalovirus. According to a later genetic analysis, donors in an Asian-associated ancestry cluster had fewer N-insertions in productive TCRs than the roughly 700-donor mean. Most TCR sequences were seen in very few donors, while some public TCRs were found in many individuals. Specific HLA alleles were associated with 15,000 to 20,000 TCR beta sequences at a false discovery rate of 0.05 in a later analysis. According to a later analysis, most CMV-associated TCR beta chains appeared to be HLA-restricted, and the HLA associations seemed to be driven largely by CMV exposure. It was suggested by the authors that the approach could potentially be generalized to other disease states and immunological phenotypes. The classifier was reported to diagnose cytomegalovirus status with high specificity and sensitivity in both the original and validation cohorts. Sequencing depth was assumed to be roughly uniform across donors in the presence/absence analyses, though that assumption may not hold. A group of highly shared sequence variants was considered likely to be a technical artifact of the sequencing pipeline. An earlier analysis of approximately 540 of the donors showed that most TCR beta V segments appeared in productive rearrangements either about 87% or about 30% of the time, which broadly matched IMGT annotations. Linkage disequilibrium might explain the correlated functional status among segregating V segments, but an unknown experimental factor could not be ruled out. A later analysis found that TCR association rates varied across HLA loci, with DRB1 alleles showing the most associated TCRs and HLA-C alleles the fewest. Over 15 rarely observed V segments, including chromosome 9 orphons, were excluded from the earlier analysis of a few hundred of the donors because counts were too low. Strong co-occurrence of HLA alleles, especially DR and DQ, made assigning TCR associations to individual alleles difficult. The only immune exposure information available for the cohort was CMV serostatus. In a later genetic analysis, a missense DCLRE1C variant was associated with V-gene and J-gene trimming of TCR beta chains, and the association was replicated in an independent cohort. Several of the top co-occurrence clusters appeared to be linked to parvovirus B19, influenza, CMV and Epstein-Barr virus, according to a later analysis.

Preparation of the library involved the immunoSEQ multiplex PCR assay. For the multiplex PCR, a mixture combining 60 forward primers for TCR Vbeta segments and 13 reverse primers for TCR Jbeta segments was used. The CDR3 region of rearranged TCR beta genes was amplified from genomic DNA by a multiplex PCR assay. Amplified TCR beta libraries were sequenced as 87-base-pair reads on the Illumina HiSeq System. Regarding the original processing steps: A later analysis counted tens of millions of unique TCR beta chains across the 550 to 750 repertoires, and around 9.9 million of these chains were shared by at least two donors. A nearest-neighbor algorithm error-corrected the raw reads and collapsed the reads into unique sequences, merging closely related sequences to remove PCR and sequencing errors. V, D and J gene segments were assigned by aligning CDR3 sequences to IMGT reference sequences. For a sequence to be retained, a match of at least six nucleotides to both a V gene segment and a J gene segment was required. Rearrangements were classified as productive when the CDR3 lacked stop codons and remained in frame with V and J, and all other rearrangements were classified as non-productive. CDR3 was defined according to IMGT convention as the region running from the second conserved V-encoded cysteine to the conserved J-encoded phenylalanine. The earlier analysis of more than 450 of the donors excluded sequences that lacked an unambiguous match to a single V gene segment. An earlier analysis of a few hundred of the donors called V segments functional above 56.7% productive rearrangements and segregating when the between-donor standard deviation exceeded 5%. To diagnose cytomegalovirus status from the catalog of TCR beta chain sequences, a statistical classification framework was built. V and J gene assignment, in a later analysis, came from comparing TCR nucleotide sequences with IMGT/GENE-DB human TR gene sequences. The TCRdist pipeline was used in a later analysis to assign CDR3 sequences and most-parsimonious VDJ recombination scenarios. In a later analysis, every TCR beta chain was defined by the combination of its CDR3 amino acid sequence and its V-gene family, and reads without a unique V-gene family were dropped. In a later analysis, around 600 highly shared, low-generation-probability nucleotide sequences were removed to address suspected cross-contamination and a sequencing artifact. For each public chain, a later analysis derived a clonal expansion index from normalized ranks of inferred template counts within each repertoire. A later analysis computed generation probabilities with a VDJ recombination model fitted to out-of-frame rearrangements, and checked the results against IGoR. In a later analysis, TCR-TCR, TCR-HLA and TCR-CMV co-occurrence was scored with hypergeometric tests, and a repertoire-size bias correction was applied to TCR pairs. A later analysis estimated false discovery rates by permuting HLA or CMV assignments 20 times. In a later analysis, co-occurring TCRs were grouped using DBSCAN, with TCRdist sequence similarity added in when clustering inside HLA-allele-positive subsets. Repertoires with fewer than 30,000 or more than 120,000 public chains, plus five repertoires with anomalous nucleotide sharing, were excluded from co-occurrence clustering. Held by TCRdb, this immuneACCESS table contains in-frame sequences only and omits some clones. Under half of the omission traces to an unresolved V gene where checked; the cause of the rest is unknown. V, J and clone size are those of that table, while D and trimming were read from the DNA. The sample profile shows about 150,000 clones; roughly 62% of them were found once. The ten largest clones add up to 4% to 5.5% of the sample.

Points on this clone: Its binding antigen is unknown. Per-base qualities were not stored, and no clone one base away is much larger.

The cohort was made up of 500 to 800 healthy bone marrow donors. All cohort members were sampled while nominally healthy, although unrecorded immune exposures were likely present. The donor tested CMV seronegative and was one of the 352 seronegative cohort members. Every donor gave a peripheral blood sample, and the peripheral blood mononuclear cells from that sample were used for TCR beta sequencing. Genomic DNA extraction from the blood cell samples was performed with the Qiagen DNeasy Blood Extraction Kit. The sequenced sample consisted of PBMCs. The sequence came from a man in his fifties or sixties in good health and CMV-seronegative.

The DNA sequence is as follows: TGTGCCAGCAAGCGGGAGCAGAGCACCGGGGAGCTGTTTTTT. The encoded protein is CASKREQSTGELFF. The chain couples TRBV2 to TRBJ2-2; TRBD2 lines up with 8 middle nucleotides. Including the terminal cysteine and phenylalanine, the CDR3 comprises 14 residues. Of the read, only the CDR3 DNA is kept; its 42 bases are in frame from base 1. At the junction V is shortened by 7 bases and J by 4 bases; bases outside the gene matches: 5. Per the germline V gene, SNHLY is the CDR1 and FYNNEI is the CDR2.